One and the same sample provided the 6 T cell receptor beta chains below, sequenced in a study of OX40 agonist ivuxolimab in advanced cancers. This table comes from immunoSEQ multiplex PCR, and its TCRdb copy is limited to in-frame clones, with some not included. The sample yields approximately 44,000 clones, approximately 83% seen once. Sequencing was performed on CD4+ or CD8+ T cells sorted from blood, taken in a trial of the OX40 agonist ivuxolimab. The receptors come from an adult with an advanced solid tumor such as melanoma, head and neck, liver or kidney cancer.

This clone was detected only once. The chain employs TRBV7-8 and TRBJ2-3, with 7 nucleotides matching TRBD2. Germline CDR1 reads SGHVS; CDR2 reads FQNEAQ. V lost 2 bases, J lost 3 bases, and 8 bases stayed unmatched. The CDR3 contains 16 residues. The chain's CDR3 is CASSLFAGVLTDTQYF. The CDR3 DNA sequence: TGTGCCAGCAGCTTATTCGCGGGAGTATTGACAGATACGCAGTATTTT.

The chain links TRBV28 to TRBJ1-2; 9 positions match TRBD1. CDR1 is MDHEN, CDR2 SYDVKM, per germline. The CDR3 extends over 13 amino acids. The junction had 13 bases not matched to a gene; V was cut back by 6 bases and J by 14 bases. This CDR3 is CASRKQGALPTTF. CDR3 nucleotide sequence: TGTGCCAGCAGAAAACAGGGGGCCCTGCCTACTACCTTC.

About this clone itself: Other nucleotide sequences in the sample specify the same CDR3. V and J are TRBV19 and TRBJ1-5; D gene ambiguous. The CDR3 is 12 amino acids. V shed 2 bases and J shed 3 bases, with 2 bases lying between them. Germline-derived CDR1 and CDR2 are LNHDA and SQIVND (reference sequence). The CDR3 region has the DNA TGTGCCAGTAGTATAAACAATCAGCCCCAGCATTTT. It specifies CASSINNQPQHF.

The J gene is TRBJ1-1, the V gene TRBV6-4; 9 positions agree with TRBD1. J gave up 7 bases and V 4 bases, and 4 bases lay outside the gene matches. There are 13 residues in the CDR3. CDR1 is MRHNA and CDR2 is SNTAGT in the germline V gene. CDR3 residues: CASSVRTGDEAFF. In DNA, the CDR3 is TGTGCCAGCAGTGTACGGACAGGGGATGAAGCTTTCTTT.

This clone has more than one count but fewer than ten. The junction does not match germline at one end; this may be a read error. V is TRBV10-3 and J is TRBJ1-5; no clear D. The CDR3 length is 14 residues. Germline V gene sequence: CDR1 ENHRY, CDR2 SYGVKD. CDR3 sequence: CASSREDSNQPQHF. CDR3 bases: TGTGCCAGCAGTCGGGAGGATAGCAATCAGCCCCAGCATTTT.

This chain uses TRBV28 with TRBJ2-5; no clear D gene. V was shortened by 6 bases and J by 2 bases, with 4 bases between the two germline ends. Germline V gene sequence: CDR1 MDHEN, CDR2 SYDVKM. The CDR3 runs to 11 residues. CDR3 coding DNA: TGTGCCAGCAGGGGGCAAGAGACCCAGTACTTC. Protein: CASRGQETQYF.